This entry is about one T cell receptor (beta chain). Its target is not known. Primed by a sample-barcoded 5' primer and a J-beta primer mix, a second PCR proceeded for 7 to 11 cycles. Each of the cDNA molecules was tagged by a template-switch adaptor with 12 random nucleotides. TCRdb fed the 5' RACE reads into MiXCR, producing one record per CDR3 protein. The data contain 800,000 or so distinct CDR3 sequences, roughly 60% of them singletons. Per sample, no less than 5 micrograms of total RNA were extracted. The CDR3 extends over 16 amino acids. In germline, CDR1 is DFQATT, CDR2 SNEGSKA (reference sequence). Losses at the gene ends were 6 bases for V and 3 bases for J; bases not matched to a gene: 15. The data derive from a study of blood T cells in healthy people across ages. Study observations and caveats: Naive T cell percentage showed a strong correlation with TCR beta diversity.

The sequenced sample was blood. The chain combines TRBV20-1 with TRBJ2-5; TRBD2 aligns across 8 bases. This TCR came from a man under 40 in good health. The CDR3 DNA reads TGCAGTGCCAAGAGCTTGGTCGGGGGGGCCGAAGAGACCCAGTACTTC. Its translation is CSAKSLVGGAEETQYF.